The 11 T cell receptor beta chains given below trace back to one sample, sequenced in a study of blood T cell repertoires in COVID-19. TCRdb's copy holds only in-frame clones and misses some; the assay was immunoSEQ multiplex PCR. The repertoire consists of roughly 190,000 clones, with 85% to 90% occurring once and the leading ten covering about 7%. The sample comprised peripheral blood. These receptors came from a woman of 80 years or more in a cohort sampled during active or convalescent COVID-19.

This clone occurred a few times. This chain uses TRBV7-2 with TRBJ2-5; 13 nucleotides match TRBD2. CDR1 SGHTA and CDR2 FQGNSA come from the germline V gene. This CDR3 contains 17 residues. V shed 5 bases and J 4 bases; nucleotides not matched to a gene: 10. This CDR3 reads CASSLETGTSGAETQYF. For the CDR3, the DNA is TGTGCCAGCAGCCTGGAAACCGGGACTAGCGGGGCAGAGACCCAGTACTTC.

The chain links TRBV10-2 to TRBJ2-1; 9 bases match TRBD1. The CDR3 covers 12 residues. V was pared by 11 bases and J by 5 bases, with 4 bases of the junction left unmatched. The V gene's germline CDR1 is WSHSY and CDR2 SAAADI. CDR3 in DNA: TGCGCCGGACGGACAGGGGACAATGAGCAGTTCTTC. Amino acids: CAGRTGDNEQFF.

This sequence joins TRBV21-1 and TRBJ2-1; the listed D gene, TRBD2, was not tested against the DNA. TRBV21-1 is classified as a pseudogene. The CDR3 is 16 amino acids. This CDR3 is CASNKGVLAGHNEQFF. The CDR3 nucleotides are TGTGCCAGCAACAAAGGAGTACTAGCGGGCCACAATGAGCAGTTCTTC.

The CDR3 loop reads CASSRRRVSGTGELFF. For the CDR3, the DNA is TGTGCCAGCAGCCGGAGGCGGGTTTCGGGCACCGGGGAGCTGTTTTTT. The chain joins TRBV7-9 to TRBJ2-2; D perhaps matches TRBD2 (5 bases). Germline-derived CDR1 and CDR2 are SEHNR and FQNEAQ (reference sequence). CDR3 size: 16 residues. Trimming took off 5 bases at V and 4 bases at J, with 17 bases between the two ends.

V is TRBV6-2 or TRBV6-3 and J is TRBJ2-3; 9 nucleotides agree with TRBD2. V shed 2 bases and J 2 bases; nucleotides not matched to a gene: 8. CDR1 and CDR2 from the germline V gene are MNHEY and SVGEGT. The CDR3 has 17 residues. In nucleotides, the CDR3 is TGTGCCAGCAGTTACGGGTCTAGCGGGGTCAACACAGATACGCAGTATTTT. Translated, it gives CASSYGSSGVNTDTQYF.

This chain uses TRBV5-6 with TRBJ2-5; 8 bases align to TRBD1. With 2 bases clipped from V and 5 bases from J, the junction kept 17 bases outside the gene matches. CDR1 is SGHDT, CDR2 YYEEEE, per germline. This CDR3 is built from 18 residues. CDR3 sequence: CASSLVVGQGFIGETQYF. CDR3 in DNA: TGTGCCAGCAGCTTAGTAGTCGGACAGGGTTTTATTGGGGAGACCCAGTACTTC.

The V call is TRBV5-4, the J call TRBJ1-2; D possibly corresponds to TRBD1 (5 bases). The V gene's germline CDR1 is SGHNT and CDR2 YYREEE (reference sequence). The CDR3 covers 16 residues. Trimming removed 3 bases at V and 0 bases at J, with 15 bases between. CDR3 sequence: CASSSGRGMANYGYTF. Written as DNA, the CDR3 is TGTGCCAGCAGCTCGGGGAGGGGAATGGCTAACTATGGCTACACCTTC.

The rearrangement uses TRBV20-1 and TRBJ2-1; unclear D gene. Germline V gene sequence: CDR1 DFQATT, CDR2 SNEGSKA (reference sequence). The ends were cut back, 3 bases at V and 0 bases at J, with 12 bases in the middle. The CDR3 runs to 15 residues. The CDR3 DNA reads as TGCAGTGCTAGTAGGAGATTAACCTCCTACAATGAGCAGTTCTTC. This translates into CSASRRLTSYNEQFF.

This chain connects TRBV6-2 or TRBV6-3 to TRBJ2-3, with 7 positions matching TRBD1. This CDR3 spans 16 amino acids. Germline assignment: CDR1 MNHEY and CDR2 SVGEGT. V shed 1 base and J 2 bases; nucleotides not matched to a gene: 6. CDR3 bases: TGTGCCAGCAGTTACTTAAACAGGGGATACACAGATACGCAGTATTTT. It specifies CASSYLNRGYTDTQYF.

This clone appeared a few times. The chain couples TRBV3-1 (or the pseudogene TRBV3-2) to TRBJ1-1; no clear D. This CDR3 is 16 amino acids long. Germline values: CDR1 LGHDT, CDR2 YNNKEL (reference sequence). The V end lost 2 bases, the J end lost 5 bases, and 18 bases lay between the germline ends. The CDR3 coding sequence is TGTGCCAGCAGCCAACTCGGGGAGTCGATGGGAACTGAAGCTTTCTTT. The encoded protein is CASSQLGESMGTEAFF.

This chain connects TRBV28 to TRBJ2-1; 8 nucleotides match TRBD1. The V segment lost 8 bases and the J segment 6 bases; nucleotides outside the gene matches: 12. The CDR3 has 15 residues. Germline-derived CDR1 and CDR2 are MDHEN and SYDVKM. The CDR3 DNA sequence: TGTGCCAGCGTCGGTAGGACAGGGTTGAGCAATGAGCAGTTCTTC. Protein: CASVGRTGLSNEQFF.